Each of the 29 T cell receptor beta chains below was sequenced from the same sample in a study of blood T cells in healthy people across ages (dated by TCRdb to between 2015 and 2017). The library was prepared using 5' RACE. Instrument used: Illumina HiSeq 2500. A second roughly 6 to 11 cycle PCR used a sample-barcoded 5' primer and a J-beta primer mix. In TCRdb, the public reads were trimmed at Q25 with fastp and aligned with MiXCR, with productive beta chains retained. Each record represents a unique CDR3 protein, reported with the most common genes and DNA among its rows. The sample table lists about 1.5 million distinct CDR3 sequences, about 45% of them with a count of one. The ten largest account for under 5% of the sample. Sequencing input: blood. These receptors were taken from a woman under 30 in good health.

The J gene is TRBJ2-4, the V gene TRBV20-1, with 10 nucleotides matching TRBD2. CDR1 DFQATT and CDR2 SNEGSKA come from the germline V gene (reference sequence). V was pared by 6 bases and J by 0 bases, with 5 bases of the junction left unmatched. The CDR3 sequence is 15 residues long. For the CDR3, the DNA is TGCAGTGCCCCAGCGGGGGGGGTAGCCAAAAACATTCAGTACTTC. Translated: CSAPAGGVAKNIQYF.

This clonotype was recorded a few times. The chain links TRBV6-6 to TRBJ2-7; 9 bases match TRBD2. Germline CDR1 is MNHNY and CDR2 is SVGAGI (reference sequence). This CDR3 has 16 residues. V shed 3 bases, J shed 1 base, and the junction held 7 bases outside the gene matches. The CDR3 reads CASSYSGTSLSYEQYF. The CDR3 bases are TGTGCCAGCAGTTATAGTGGGACTAGCCTATCCTACGAGCAGTACTTC.

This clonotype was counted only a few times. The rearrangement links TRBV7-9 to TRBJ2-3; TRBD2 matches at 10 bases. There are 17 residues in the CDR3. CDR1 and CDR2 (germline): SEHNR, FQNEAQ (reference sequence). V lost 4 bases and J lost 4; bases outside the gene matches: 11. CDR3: CASSSPTSSGRSDTQYF. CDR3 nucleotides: TGTGCCAGCAGCTCACCGACCTCTAGCGGGAGATCAGATACGCAGTATTTT.

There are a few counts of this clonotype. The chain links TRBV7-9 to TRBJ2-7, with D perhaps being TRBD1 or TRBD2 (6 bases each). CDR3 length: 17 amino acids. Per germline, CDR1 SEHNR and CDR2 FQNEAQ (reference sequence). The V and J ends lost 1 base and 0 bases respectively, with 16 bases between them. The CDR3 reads CASSLVGGGTYSYEQYF. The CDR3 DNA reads TGTGCCAGCAGCTTAGTCGGAGGGGGTACTTACTCCTACGAGCAGTACTTC.

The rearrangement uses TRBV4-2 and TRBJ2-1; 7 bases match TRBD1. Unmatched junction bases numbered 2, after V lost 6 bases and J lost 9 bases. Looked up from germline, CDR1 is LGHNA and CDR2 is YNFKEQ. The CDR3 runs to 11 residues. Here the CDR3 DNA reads TGTGCCAGCAGGCAGGGGGTTGAGCAGTTCTTC. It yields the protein CASRQGVEQFF.

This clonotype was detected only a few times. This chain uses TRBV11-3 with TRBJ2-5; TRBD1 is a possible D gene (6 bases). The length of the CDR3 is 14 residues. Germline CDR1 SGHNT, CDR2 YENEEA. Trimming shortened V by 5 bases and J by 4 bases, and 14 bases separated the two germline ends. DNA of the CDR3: TGTGCCAGCAGCGACCCAGGGGTGTCAGAGACCCAGTACTTC. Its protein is CASSDPGVSETQYF.

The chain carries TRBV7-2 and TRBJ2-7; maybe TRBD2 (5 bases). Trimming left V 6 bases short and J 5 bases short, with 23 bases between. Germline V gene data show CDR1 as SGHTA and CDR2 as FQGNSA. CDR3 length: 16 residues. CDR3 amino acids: CASRPPAFGELHEQYF. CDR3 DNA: TGTGCCAGCAGACCTCCCGCTTTTGGGGAGCTCCACGAGCAGTACTTC.

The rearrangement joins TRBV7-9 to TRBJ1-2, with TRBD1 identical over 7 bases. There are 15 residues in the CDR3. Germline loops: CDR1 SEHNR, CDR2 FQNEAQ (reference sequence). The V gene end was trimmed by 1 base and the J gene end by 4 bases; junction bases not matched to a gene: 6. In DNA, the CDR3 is TGTGCCAGCAGCTTAGTTGAGGGGGCGTCCTATGGCTACACCTTC. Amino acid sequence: CASSLVEGASYGYTF.

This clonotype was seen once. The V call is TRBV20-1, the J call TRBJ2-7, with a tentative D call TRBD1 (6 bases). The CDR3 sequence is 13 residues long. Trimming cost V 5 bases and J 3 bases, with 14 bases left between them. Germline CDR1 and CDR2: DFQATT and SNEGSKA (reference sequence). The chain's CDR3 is CSAGTPENYEQYF. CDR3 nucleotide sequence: TGCAGTGCTGGGACACCGGAAAACTACGAGCAGTACTTC.

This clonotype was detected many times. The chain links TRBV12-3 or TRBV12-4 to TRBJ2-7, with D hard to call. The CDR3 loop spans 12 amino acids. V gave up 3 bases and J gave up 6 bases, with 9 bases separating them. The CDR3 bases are TGTGCCAGCAGTTTTCGCAGGCGCGAGCAGTACTTC. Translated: CASSFRRREQYF.

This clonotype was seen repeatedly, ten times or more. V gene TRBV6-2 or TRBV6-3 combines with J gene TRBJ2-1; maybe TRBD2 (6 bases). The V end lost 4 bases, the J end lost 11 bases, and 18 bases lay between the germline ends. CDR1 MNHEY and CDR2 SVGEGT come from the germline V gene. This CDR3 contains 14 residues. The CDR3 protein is CASSSGLHPLQQFF. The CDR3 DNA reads TGTGCCAGCAGTTCGGGACTCCACCCGCTTCAGCAGTTCTTC.

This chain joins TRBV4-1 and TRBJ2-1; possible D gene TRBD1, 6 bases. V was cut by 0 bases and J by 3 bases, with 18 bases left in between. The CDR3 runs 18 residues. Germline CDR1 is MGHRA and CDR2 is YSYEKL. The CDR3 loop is CASSQEEVAGDYYNEQFF. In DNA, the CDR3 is TGCGCCAGCAGCCAAGAAGAGGTTGCAGGGGATTACTACAATGAGCAGTTCTTC.

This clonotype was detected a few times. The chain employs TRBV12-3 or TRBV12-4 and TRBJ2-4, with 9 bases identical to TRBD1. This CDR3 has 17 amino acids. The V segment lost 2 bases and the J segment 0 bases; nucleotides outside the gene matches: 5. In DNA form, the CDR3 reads TGTGCCAGCAGTTTATTCGGACAGGGGATAGCCAAAAACATTCAGTACTTC. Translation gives CASSLFGQGIAKNIQYF.

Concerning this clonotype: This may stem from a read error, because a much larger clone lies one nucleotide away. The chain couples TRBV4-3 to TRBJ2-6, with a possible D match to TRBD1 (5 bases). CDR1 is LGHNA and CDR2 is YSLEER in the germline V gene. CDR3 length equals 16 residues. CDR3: CASSQELGSGASVLTF. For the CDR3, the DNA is TGCGCCAGCAGCCAAGAATTGGGGTCTGGGGCCAGCGTCCTGACTTTC.

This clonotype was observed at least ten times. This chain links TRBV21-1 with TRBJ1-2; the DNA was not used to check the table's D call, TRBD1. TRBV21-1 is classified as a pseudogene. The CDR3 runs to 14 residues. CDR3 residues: CASSAQIPATGYTF. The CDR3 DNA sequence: TGTGCCAGCAGCGCCCAGATTCCCGCGACCGGCTACACCTTC.

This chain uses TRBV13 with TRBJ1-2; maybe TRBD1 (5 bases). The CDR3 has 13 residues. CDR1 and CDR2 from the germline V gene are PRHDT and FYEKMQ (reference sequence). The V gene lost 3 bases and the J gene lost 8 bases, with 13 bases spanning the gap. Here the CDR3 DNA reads TGTGCCAGCAGCTTGGGGGGGGTAGTCGGCTACACCTTC. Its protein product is CASSLGGVVGYTF.

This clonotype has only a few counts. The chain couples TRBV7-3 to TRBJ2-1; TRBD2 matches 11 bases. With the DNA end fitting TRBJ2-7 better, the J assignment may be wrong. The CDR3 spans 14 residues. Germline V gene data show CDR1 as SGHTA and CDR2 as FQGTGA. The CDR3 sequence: CASSLELAGAEQYF. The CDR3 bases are TGTGCCAGCAGCTTAGAACTAGCGGGAGCTGAGCAGTACTTC.

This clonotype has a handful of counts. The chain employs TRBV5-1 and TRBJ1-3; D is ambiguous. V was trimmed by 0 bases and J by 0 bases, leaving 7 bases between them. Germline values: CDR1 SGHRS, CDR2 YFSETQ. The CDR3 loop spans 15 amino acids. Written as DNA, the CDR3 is TGCGCCAGCAGCTTGGAGCCGAGCTCTGGAAACACCATATATTTT. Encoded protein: CASSLEPSSGNTIYF.

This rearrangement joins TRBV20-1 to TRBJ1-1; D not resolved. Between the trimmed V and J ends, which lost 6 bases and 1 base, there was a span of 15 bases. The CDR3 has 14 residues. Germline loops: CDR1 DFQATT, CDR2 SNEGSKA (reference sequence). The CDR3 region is CSAVSRTRNTEAFF. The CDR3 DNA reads TGCAGTGCAGTATCCCGGACGAGGAACACTGAAGCTTTCTTT.

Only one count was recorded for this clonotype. Here the CDR3 DNA reads TGTGCCAGCAGTTACAGGGGCGCCTACACCTTC. It yields the protein CASSYRGAYTF. J is TRBJ1-2 and V is TRBV7-9, with 7 bases lining up with TRBD1. Germline CDR1 and CDR2: SEHNR and FQNEAQ (reference sequence). This CDR3 spans 11 amino acids. Trimming at V came to 6 bases and at J to 10 bases, leaving 5 bases not matched to a gene.

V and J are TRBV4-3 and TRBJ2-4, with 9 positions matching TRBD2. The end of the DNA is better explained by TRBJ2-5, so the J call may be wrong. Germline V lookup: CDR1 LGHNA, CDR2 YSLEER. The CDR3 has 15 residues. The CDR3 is CASSQDVAGEETQYF. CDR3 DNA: TGCGCCAGCAGCCAGGATGTAGCGGGGGAAGAGACCCAGTACTTC.

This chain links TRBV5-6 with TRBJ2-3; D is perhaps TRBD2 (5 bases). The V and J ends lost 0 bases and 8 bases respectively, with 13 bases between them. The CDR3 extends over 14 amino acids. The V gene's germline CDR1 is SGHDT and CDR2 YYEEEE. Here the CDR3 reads CASSLVGGGGTQYF. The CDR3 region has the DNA TGTGCCAGCAGCTTGGTTGGCGGTGGAGGTACGCAGTATTTT.

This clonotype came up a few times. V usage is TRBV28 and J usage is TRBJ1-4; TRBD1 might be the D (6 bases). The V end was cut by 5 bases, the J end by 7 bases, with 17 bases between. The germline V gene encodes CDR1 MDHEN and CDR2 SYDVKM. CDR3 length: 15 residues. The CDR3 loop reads CASSITGRPFEKLFF. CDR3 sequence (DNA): TGTGCCAGCAGTATTACAGGGAGGCCATTTGAAAAACTGTTTTTT.

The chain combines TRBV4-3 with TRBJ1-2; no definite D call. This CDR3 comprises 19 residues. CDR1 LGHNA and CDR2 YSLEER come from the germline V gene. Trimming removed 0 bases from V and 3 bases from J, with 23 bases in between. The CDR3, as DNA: TGCGCCAGCAGCCAAGACGCCCTCACATATAGTCAAAGGGACTATGGCTACACCTTC. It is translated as CASSQDALTYSQRDYGYTF.

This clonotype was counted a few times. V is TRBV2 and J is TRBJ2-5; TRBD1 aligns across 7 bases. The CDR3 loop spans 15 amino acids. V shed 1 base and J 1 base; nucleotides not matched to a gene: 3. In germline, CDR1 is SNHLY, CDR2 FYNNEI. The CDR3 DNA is TGTGCCAGCAGTGAAGACAGGGGACCCCAAGAGACCCAGTACTTC. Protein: CASSEDRGPQETQYF. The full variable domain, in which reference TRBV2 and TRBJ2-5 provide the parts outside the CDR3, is EPEVTQTPSHQVTQMGQEVILRCVPISNHLYFYWYRQILGQKVEFLVSFYNNEISEKSEIFDDQFSVERPDGSNFTLKIRSTKLEDSAMYFCASSEDRGPQETQYFGPGTRLLVL.

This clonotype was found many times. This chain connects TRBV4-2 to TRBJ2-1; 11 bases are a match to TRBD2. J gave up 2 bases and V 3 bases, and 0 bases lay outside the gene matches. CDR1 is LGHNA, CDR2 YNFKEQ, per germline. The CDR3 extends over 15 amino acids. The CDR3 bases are TGTGCCAGCAGCCAGACTAGCGGGACCTACAATGAGCAGTTCTTC. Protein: CASSQTSGTYNEQFF.

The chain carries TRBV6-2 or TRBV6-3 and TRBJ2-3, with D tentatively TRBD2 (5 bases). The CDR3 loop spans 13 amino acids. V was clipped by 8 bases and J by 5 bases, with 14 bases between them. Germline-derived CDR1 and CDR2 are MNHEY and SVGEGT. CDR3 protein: CASCSRELDTQYF. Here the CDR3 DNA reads TGTGCCAGCTGCTCGAGGGAATTAGATACGCAGTATTTT.

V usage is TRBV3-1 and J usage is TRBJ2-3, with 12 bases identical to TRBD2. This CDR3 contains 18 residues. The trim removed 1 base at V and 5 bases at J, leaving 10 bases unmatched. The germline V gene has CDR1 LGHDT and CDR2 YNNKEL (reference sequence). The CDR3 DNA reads TGTGCCAGCAGCCAAGGGGTTCTAGCGGGAGGGCCGGAAGATACGCAGTATTTT. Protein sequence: CASSQGVLAGGPEDTQYF.

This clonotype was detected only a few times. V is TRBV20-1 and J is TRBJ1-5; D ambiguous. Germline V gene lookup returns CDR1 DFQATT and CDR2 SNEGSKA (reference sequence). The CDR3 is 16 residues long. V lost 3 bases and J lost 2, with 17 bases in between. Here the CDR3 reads CSASADRSIGNQPQHF. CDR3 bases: TGCAGTGCTAGCGCGGATAGGTCTATCGGCAATCAGCCCCAGCATTTT.